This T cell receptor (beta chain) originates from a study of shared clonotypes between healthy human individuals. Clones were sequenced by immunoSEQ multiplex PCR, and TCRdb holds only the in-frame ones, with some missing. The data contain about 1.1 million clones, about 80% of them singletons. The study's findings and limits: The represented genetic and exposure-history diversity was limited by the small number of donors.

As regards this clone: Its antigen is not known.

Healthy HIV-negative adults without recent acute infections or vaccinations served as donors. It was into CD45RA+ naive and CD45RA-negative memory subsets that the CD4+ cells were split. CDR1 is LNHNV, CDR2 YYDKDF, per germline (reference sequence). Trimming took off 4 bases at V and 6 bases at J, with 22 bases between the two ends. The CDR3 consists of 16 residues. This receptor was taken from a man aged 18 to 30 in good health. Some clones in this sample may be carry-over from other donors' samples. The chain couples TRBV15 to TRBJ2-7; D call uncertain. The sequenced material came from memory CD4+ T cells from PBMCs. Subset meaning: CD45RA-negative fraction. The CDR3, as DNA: TGTGCCACCAGCAAATCCCTGTGGTCGTCCGGCGTCGAGCAGTACTTC. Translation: CATSKSLWSSGVEQYF.